This TCR beta chain comes out of a study of blood T cells in healthy people across ages. Points from the study as a whole: It was found that TCR beta diversity correlated strongly with the percentage of naive T cells. Calculation of diversity from one million T cells yielded estimates considered to be underestimates.

Germline V gives CDR1 MNHEY, CDR2 SVGAGI. V lost 6 bases and J lost 3, with 15 bases in between. CDR3 length: 14 amino acids. The donors, all healthy, were Caucasians living in Russia, aged about 6 to 95. A J-beta primer mix and a sample-barcoded 5' primer were used in a second PCR of about 7 to 12 cycles. One entry per CDR3 protein, called by TCRdb with MiXCR from the 5' RACE reads. The sample holds about 700,000 distinct CDR3 sequences, approximately 29% seen once. About this clonotype: The antigen remains unidentified. Possible read error: a much larger clone is one base away.

Sequences were obtained from blood. This clonotype was sampled from a woman at least 80 years old in good health. The V and J genes are TRBV6-5 and TRBJ2-7, with D possibly TRBD1 on 6 matching bases. The CDR3 nucleotides are TGTGCCAGCAGCCGTACAGGGTCAAACTACGAGCAGTACTTC. This codes for CASSRTGSNYEQYF.